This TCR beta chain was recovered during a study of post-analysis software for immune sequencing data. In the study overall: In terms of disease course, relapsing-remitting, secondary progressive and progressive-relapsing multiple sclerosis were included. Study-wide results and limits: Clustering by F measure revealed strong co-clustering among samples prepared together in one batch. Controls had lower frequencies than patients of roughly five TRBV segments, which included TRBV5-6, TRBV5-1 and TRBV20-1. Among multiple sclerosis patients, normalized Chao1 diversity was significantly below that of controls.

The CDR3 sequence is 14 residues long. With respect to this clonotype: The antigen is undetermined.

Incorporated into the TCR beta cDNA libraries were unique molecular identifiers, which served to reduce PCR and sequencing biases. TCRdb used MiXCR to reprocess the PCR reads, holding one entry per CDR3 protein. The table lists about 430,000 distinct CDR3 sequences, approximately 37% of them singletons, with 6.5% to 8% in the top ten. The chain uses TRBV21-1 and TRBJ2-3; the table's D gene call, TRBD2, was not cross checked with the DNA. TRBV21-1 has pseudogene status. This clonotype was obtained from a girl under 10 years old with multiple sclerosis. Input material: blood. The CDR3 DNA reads TGTGCCAGCAGTAGCGGGGAAAGCACAGATACGCAGTATTTT. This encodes CASSSGESTDTQYF.